Listed below are T cell receptor beta chains from one sample, sequenced in a study of Graves' ophthalmopathy and Graves' hyperthyroidism. In TCRdb, the multiplex PCR reads were re-called with MiXCR into one record per CDR3 protein. Of some 750,000 distinct CDR3 sequences in the sample, around 40% are singletons; the top ten hold about 40%. Sequencing was performed on peripheral blood. These receptors were obtained from an adult man with Graves' ophthalmopathy. CDR3s include the opening cysteine and the closing phenylalanine or tryptophan. The D gene is left open where the match is weak. Size tells how often a clone was seen (once, few, many) or the class of an expanded clone, and some rows leave it out.

cdr3_nt cdr3_aa d_call j_call clone_size v_call
TGTGCCAGCAGTTTCTACTACGAGCAGTACTTC CASSFYYEQYF . TRBJ2-7 . TRBV11-2
TGTGCCAGCAGCTCGCGGGACTGGGATGAGCAGTTCTTC CASSSRDWDEQFF . TRBJ2-1 . TRBV7-9
TGTGCCAGCAGCCAGGTTGGACGGGTGATGAACACTGAAGCTTTCTTT CASSQVGRVMNTEAFF . TRBJ1-1 few TRBV4-2
TGTGCCATCAGTGAGCTGGGACAGGGGGACGAGCAGTACTTC CAISELGQGDEQYF TRBD1 TRBJ2-7 many TRBV10-3
TGTGCCAGTGCGACAGGAAAGAACACTGAAGCTTTCTTT CASATGKNTEAFF . TRBJ1-1 . TRBV2
TGTGCCAGCAGTTACCCCGGACAGGGGTACTACGAGCAGTACTTC CASSYPGQGYYEQYF TRBD1 TRBJ2-7 . TRBV5-6
TGTGCCAGCAGCTTAGGATCCAGGGGAGCTTTCTTT CASSLGSRGAFF . TRBJ1-1 many TRBV7-8
TGCAGAGTGACAGGGAACACCATATACTTT CRVTGNTIYF TRBD1 TRBJ1-3 . TRBV29-1
TGTGCCATCAGTGAGTCGCCCCAGGCCCAGTACTTC CAISESPQAQYF . TRBJ2-5 . TRBV10-3
TGTGCCAGCAGCTTAGCCCAAGGAAACGGGGAGCTGTTTTTT CASSLAQGNGELFF . TRBJ2-2 . TRBV7-2
TGCAGCCCTGACAGGGGCCCTGTCAACGAGCAGTACTTC CSPDRGPVNEQYF TRBD1 TRBJ2-7 once TRBV29-1
TGTGCCAGCAGTCCCTCGGACAGGGCCACTGAAGCTTTCTTT CASSPSDRATEAFF TRBD1 TRBJ1-1 few TRBV12-3/TRBV12-4
TGCGCCAGCAGTGAGTTGAGGGAAGCGAACCAAGAGACCCAGTACTTC CASSELREANQETQYF . TRBJ2-5 many TRBV10-2
TGTGCCAGCAGCATAGGCTTGGCTGGAAACACCATATATTTT CASSIGLAGNTIYF . TRBJ1-3 . TRBV7-9
TGCAGTGCTAGCCGGGAGAGAAACTATGGCTACACCTTC CSASRERNYGYTF . TRBJ1-2 . TRBV20-1
TGTGCCAGCAGTGTCGCAGGGGGCAGGGAAGCTTTCTTT CASSVAGGREAFF TRBD1 TRBJ1-1 . TRBV25-1
TGTGCCAGCAGTTCATACTACGGGACGGAGACCCAGTACTTC CASSSYYGTETQYF . TRBJ2-5 few TRBV7-2
TGTGCCAGCATTGGACAGCCTCCGGGTCGTCCCCGGCATTTT CASIGQPPGRPRHF . TRBJ1-5 . TRBV10-3
TGTGCCAGTAGTAACGGGCGGCGGCTAGGAAATCAGCCCCAGCATTTT CASSNGRRLGNQPQHF . TRBJ1-5 . TRBV19
TGTGCCAGCAGCCAAGGTACCGGGGGGGTTCGGGCTTTCTTT CASSQGTGGVRAFF . TRBJ1-1 . TRBV7-9
TGCGCCAGCAGTGAAAATTTGGACACTGAAGCTTTCTTT CASSENLDTEAFF . TRBJ1-1 many TRBV10-1
TGTGCCAGCAGCTTAGCAGGGACAGGGGCTAGCTACGAGCAGTACTTC CASSLAGTGASYEQYF TRBD1 TRBJ2-7 . TRBV7-3
TGTGCCACCAGCAGAGTCCGGGGGGAGCTGTTTTTT CATSRVRGELFF . TRBJ2-2 . TRBV15
TGTGCCAGCGTTGAAGTTGTCCGGGGTACCGGGGAGCTGTTTTTT CASVEVVRGTGELFF . TRBJ2-2 . TRBV25-1
TGCAGTGCTAGAGGGTCCAGCCATGAAGGAGGAGATGCAACTAATGAAAAACTGTTTTTT CSARGSSHEGGDATNEKLFF . TRBJ1-4 . TRBV20-1
TGTGCCAGCAGCTTTCGGAGGGGGAGACAGATCGGAGAGACCCAGTACTTC CASSFRRGRQIGETQYF . TRBJ2-5 . TRBV7-9
TGTGCCAGCAGCTCAACGGCGGAGGGTATGATTTCACCCCTCCACTTT CASSSTAEGMISPLHF . TRBJ1-6 . TRBV7-9
TGCAGTGCTAGGCCAGTTCGCGAGCAGTACTTC CSARPVREQYF . TRBJ2-7 . TRBV20-1
TGTGCCAGCAGCCAAGATGAGAGCGGGCGGCGGCCCCAGCATTTT CASSQDESGRRPQHF . TRBJ1-5 . TRBV7-9
TGTGCCAGCAGCTTAGCCCAGGGAGTAACCTACGAGCAGTACTTC CASSLAQGVTYEQYF . TRBJ2-7 . TRBV7-9
TGTGCCAGCGGAACGGGGGCCTGGGGGGCCAACGTCCTGACTTTC CASGTGAWGANVLTF . TRBJ2-6 . TRBV9
TGTGCCACCAGTGATGCAGGGGAGACCCAGTACTTC CATSDAGETQYF . TRBJ2-5 . TRBV24-1
TGTGCCAGCAACCCGGACACTGACTATGGCTACACCTTC CASNPDTDYGYTF . TRBJ1-2 few TRBV2
TGTGCCAGCAGTGGACGGGCCAAAGAGACCCAGTACTTC CASSGRAKETQYF . TRBJ2-5 . TRBV6-4
TGTGCCATCAGTGAGTCGAGGACAGACCAAGAGACCCAGTACTTC CAISESRTDQETQYF . TRBJ2-5 . TRBV10-3
TGTGCCAGCAGCTCAGGACCTGAAGCTTTCTTT CASSSGPEAFF . TRBJ1-1 many TRBV12-3/TRBV12-4
TGCAGCGCGACTAGCGCCTTGACGAACACCGGGGAGCTGTTTTTT CSATSALTNTGELFF TRBD2 TRBJ2-2 many TRBV29-1
TGCAGTGCTGGACGAGGTTCCTACGAGCAGTACTTC CSAGRGSYEQYF . TRBJ2-7 . TRBV20-1
TGTGCCAGTAGTACGGGACAGGCGAACACTGAAGCTTTCTTT CASSTGQANTEAFF TRBD1 TRBJ1-1 few TRBV19
TGTGCCAGCAAAGAGACAGACAATGAAAAACTGCTTTTT CASKETDNEKLLF . TRBJ1-4 . TRBV2
TGTGCCAGTAGTTTTCTGGGGCTTGGCGGGGAGCTGTTTTTT CASSFLGLGGELFF . TRBJ2-2 many TRBV19
TGCAGCGTGGGAGGGACGGCTCAAGAGACCCAGTACTTC CSVGGTAQETQYF TRBD2 TRBJ2-5 many TRBV29-1
TGTGCCAGCAGCTTAGAGTACGGTGACAATGAAGCTTTCTTT CASSLEYGDNEAFF . TRBJ1-1 . TRBV7-9
TGTGCCAGCAGGGCGGCCGGGGTAGGGAACACTGAAGCTTTCTTT CASRAAGVGNTEAFF . TRBJ1-1 . TRBV10-3
TGTGCCATCAGTGTGTCGGGGAACTATGGCTACACCTTC CAISVSGNYGYTF . TRBJ1-2 many TRBV10-3